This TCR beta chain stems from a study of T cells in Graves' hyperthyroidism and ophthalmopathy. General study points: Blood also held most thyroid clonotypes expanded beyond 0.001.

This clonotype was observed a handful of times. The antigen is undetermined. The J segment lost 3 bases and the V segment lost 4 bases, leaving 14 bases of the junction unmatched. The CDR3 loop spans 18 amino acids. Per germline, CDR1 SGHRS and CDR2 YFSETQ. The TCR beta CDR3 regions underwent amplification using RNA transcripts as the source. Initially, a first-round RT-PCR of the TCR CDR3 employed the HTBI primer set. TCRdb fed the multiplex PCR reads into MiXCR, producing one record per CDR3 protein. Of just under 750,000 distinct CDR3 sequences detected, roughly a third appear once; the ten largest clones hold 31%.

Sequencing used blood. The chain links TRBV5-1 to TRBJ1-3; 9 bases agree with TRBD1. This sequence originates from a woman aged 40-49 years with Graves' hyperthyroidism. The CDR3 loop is CASSPGIWGQGLGNTIYF. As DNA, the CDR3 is TGCGCCAGCAGCCCCGGGATATGGGGACAGGGTCTTGGAAACACCATATATTTT. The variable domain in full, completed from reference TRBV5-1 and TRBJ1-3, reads KAGVTQTPRYLIKTRGQQVTLSCSPISGHRSVSWYQQTPGQGLQFLFEYFSETQRNKGNFPGRFSGRQFSNSRSEMNVSTLELGDSALYLCASSPGIWGQGLGNTIYFGEGSWLTVV.